The sample holds many counts of the clone carrying this TCR beta chain. Its antigen is not identified. The sample originates from a study of human T cells and chemical hapten exposure. Findings of the study overall: Donors in the study had alopecia, meaning their immune response may differ from healthy people's. In comparison with controls, expanded TCRs gave rise to a significantly larger number of large CDR3 similarity clusters.

Time point of the sample: patch test 1, 2 weeks after DPC sensitization. Regarding treatment: therapeutic diphenylcyclopropenone sensitization with weekly scalp DPC. Participating donors were patients with alopecia, aged 18 to 70 years, considered appropriate candidates for DPC. TCRdb recomputed calls from the RACE reads with MiXCR, one row per CDR3 protein. The data hold under 130,000 distinct CDR3 sequences, with more than 9.5% observed a single time. The length of the CDR3 is 16 residues. Trimming at V came to 6 bases and at J to 2 bases, leaving 13 bases not matched to a gene. Germline CDR1 is SQVTM and CDR2 is ANQGSEA.

This TCR derives from a woman aged 40-49 years with alopecia areata. Some clones in this sample may be carry-over from other donors' samples. The sequenced sample was whole blood, obtained in connection with sensitization to the hapten diphenylcyclopropenone (DPC). V and J are TRBV29-1 and TRBJ2-7; TRBD2 matches at 10 bases. Here the CDR3 DNA reads TGCAGCGTAAGGGGGGCTAGCGGGAGTTTCGCCTACGAGCAGTACTTC. Translating gives CSVRGASGSFAYEQYF.